Only one count was recorded for the clone carrying this T cell receptor (beta chain). Trimming removed 7 bases from V and 7 bases from J; junction bases left unmatched: 11. Germline CDR1 LNHDA, CDR2 SQIVND (reference sequence). This CDR3 comprises 14 residues. The record originates from a study of blood T cell repertoires in COVID-19. Study details: Whether acute or convalescent, the COVID-19 samples came from the United States, Italy and Spain. T cells, B-cell-depleted T cells, or PBMCs supplied cDNA or gDNA.

Original methodology: For nucleated cells, counts were estimated from reference gene primer amplification. Repertoires were generated with immunoSEQ multiplex PCR, while TCRdb's copy carries only in-frame clones and drops some. That table furnishes V, J and clone size, whereas the DNA furnished D and trimming. The table has about 190,000 clones, less than 85% seen once. This receptor was taken from a woman between 50 and 59 years old with acute or convalescent COVID-19. The sequencing sample was made of peripheral blood. V is TRBV19 and J is TRBJ1-1; 8 bases align to TRBD1. For the CDR3, the DNA is TGTGCCAGTACCCCGACAGGGGCACGGGGTGAAGCTTTCTTT. Protein: CASTPTGARGEAFF. Full variable domain (missing parts from reference TRBV19 and TRBJ1-1): DGGITQSPKYLFRKEGQNVTLSCEQNLNHDAMYWYRQDPGQGLRLIYYSQIVNDFQKGDIAEGYSVSREKKESFPLTVTSAQKNPTAFYLCASTPTGARGEAFFGQGTRLTVV.